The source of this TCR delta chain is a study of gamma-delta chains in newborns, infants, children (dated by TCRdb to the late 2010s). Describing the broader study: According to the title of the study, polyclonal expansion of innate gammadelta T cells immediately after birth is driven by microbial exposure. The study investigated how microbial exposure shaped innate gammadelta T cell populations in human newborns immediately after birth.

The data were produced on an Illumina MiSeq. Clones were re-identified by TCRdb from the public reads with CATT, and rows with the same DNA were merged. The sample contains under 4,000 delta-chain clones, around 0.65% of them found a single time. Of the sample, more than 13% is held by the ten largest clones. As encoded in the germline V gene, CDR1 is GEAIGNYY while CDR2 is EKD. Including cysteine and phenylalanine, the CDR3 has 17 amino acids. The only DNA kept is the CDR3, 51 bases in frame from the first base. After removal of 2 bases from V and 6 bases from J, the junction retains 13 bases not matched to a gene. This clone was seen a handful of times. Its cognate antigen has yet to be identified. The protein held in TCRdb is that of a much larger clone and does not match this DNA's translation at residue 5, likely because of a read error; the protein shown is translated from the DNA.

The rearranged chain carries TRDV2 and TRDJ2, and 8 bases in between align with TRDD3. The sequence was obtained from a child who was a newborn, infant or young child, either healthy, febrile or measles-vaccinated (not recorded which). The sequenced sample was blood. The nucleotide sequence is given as TGTGCCTGTGACAACGTGGCTGGGGGGATATCTTCAGCACAACTCTTCTTT. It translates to CACDNVAGGISSAQLFF.